These T cell receptor beta chains were read from a single sample in a study of vaccination and CD4 T cells after COVID-19. TCRdb passed the PCR reads through MiXCR, listing each CDR3 protein once. The table has about 9,700 distinct CDR3 sequences, approximately 64% seen once. Which antigens these TCRs recognize remains unknown. Sequencing input: CD4+ T cells from blood, cultured in vitro. The receptor source for this set is a human donor who had recovered from COVID-19. The CDR3 runs from the conserved cysteine through the conserved F or W. The order of the fields is J gene, V gene, clone size, D gene, CDR3 DNA, CDR3 protein. D genes are given only for firm matches. Not every row has a clone size; where given, it reads once, few, many or a size class.

J gene: TRBJ2-7
V gene: TRBV25-1
clone size: .
D gene: .
CDR3 DNA: TGTGCCAGCATCAACTACGAGCAGTACTTC
CDR3 protein: CASINYEQYF

J gene: TRBJ1-1
V gene: TRBV19
clone size: few
D gene: .
CDR3 DNA: TGTGCCAGTAGAGCCAGGAGGGACACTGAAGCTTTCTTT
CDR3 protein: CASRARRDTEAFF

J gene: TRBJ1-6
V gene: TRBV6-1
clone size: few
D gene: .
CDR3 DNA: TGTGCCAGCCGCCGGCTGGAGGATTCACCCCTCCACTTT
CDR3 protein: CASRRLEDSPLHF

J gene: TRBJ2-2
V gene: TRBV4-1
clone size: .
D gene: TRBD2
CDR3 DNA: TGCGCCAGCAGCCAAGAAGAGTGGCTAGCGGCCAACACCGGGGAGCTGTTTTTT
CDR3 protein: CASSQEEWLAANTGELFF

J gene: TRBJ1-2
V gene: TRBV7-2
clone size: .
D gene: .
CDR3 DNA: TGTGCCAGCAGCTTCAGGGACGTCGGCTATGGCTACACCTTC
CDR3 protein: CASSFRDVGYGYTF

J gene: TRBJ1-1
V gene: TRBV19
clone size: .
D gene: .
CDR3 DNA: TGTGCCAGTATCGGTCAGAGGAACACTGAAGCTTTCTTT
CDR3 protein: CASIGQRNTEAFF

J gene: TRBJ1-5
V gene: TRBV19
clone size: few
D gene: TRBD1
CDR3 DNA: TGTGCCAGTAGCCCGGGACAGTATAGCAATCAGCCCCAGCATTTT
CDR3 protein: CASSPGQYSNQPQHF

J gene: TRBJ1-1
V gene: TRBV19
clone size: .
D gene: .
CDR3 DNA: TGTGCCAGTACCACGGGGGGGGGAGTCACTGAAGCTTTCTTT
CDR3 protein: CASTTGGGVTEAFF

J gene: TRBJ1-1
V gene: TRBV19
clone size: few
D gene: TRBD1
CDR3 DNA: TGTGCCAGTAGTATAGCTTTAGTTGTGCAGGGGGGAGAAGCTTTCTTT
CDR3 protein: CASSIALVVQGGEAFF

J gene: TRBJ2-1
V gene: TRBV24-1
clone size: few
D gene: TRBD2
CDR3 DNA: TGTGCCACCAGTGACCGCGTGGCGGGAGGTTACAATGAGCAGTTCTTC
CDR3 protein: CATSDRVAGGYNEQFF

J gene: TRBJ1-4
V gene: TRBV6-1
clone size: .
D gene: .
CDR3 DNA: TGTGCCAGCACCTATTGGGTAGGGCGGGAAAAACTGTTTTTT
CDR3 protein: CASTYWVGREKLFF

J gene: TRBJ1-2
V gene: TRBV19
clone size: few
D gene: TRBD1
CDR3 DNA: TGTGCCAGTAGTCCCGGGGACAGCCGTACTTCCTATGGCTACACCTTC
CDR3 protein: CASSPGDSRTSYGYTF

J gene: TRBJ1-2
V gene: TRBV20-1
clone size: .
D gene: .
CDR3 DNA: TGCAGTGCTAGAGGGCCGGGCCAGGACTATGGCTACACCTTC
CDR3 protein: CSARGPGQDYGYTF

J gene: TRBJ1-1
V gene: TRBV30
clone size: .
D gene: .
CDR3 DNA: TGTGCCTGGAGTTACAGGGACCGAGTGATAACTGAAGCTTTCTTT
CDR3 protein: CAWSYRDRVITEAFF

J gene: TRBJ2-1
V gene: TRBV6-1
clone size: .
D gene: .
CDR3 DNA: TGTGCCAGCAGTGAAGCGTCCCATTCGTACGGGGAGCAGTTCTTC
CDR3 protein: CASSEASHSYGEQFF

J gene: TRBJ1-2
V gene: TRBV5-4
clone size: few
D gene: .
CDR3 DNA: TGTGCCAGCAGCCCCCCTGGGAGAGACTATGGCTACACCTTC
CDR3 protein: CASSPPGRDYGYTF

J gene: TRBJ2-1
V gene: TRBV6-2/TRBV6-3
clone size: .
D gene: .
CDR3 DNA: TGTGCCAGCAGTTACGGGGGGCGCAATGAGCAGTTCTTC
CDR3 protein: CASSYGGRNEQFF

J gene: TRBJ2-7
V gene: TRBV6-1
clone size: .
D gene: TRBD2
CDR3 DNA: TGTGCCAGCAGTGAAGCTAGCGGGGGGGCCTACGAGCAGTACTTC
CDR3 protein: CASSEASGGAYEQYF

J gene: TRBJ1-6
V gene: TRBV6-1
clone size: .
D gene: .
CDR3 DNA: TGTGCCAGCTGGGGGGGGCAGGGGTATAATTCACCCCTCCACTTT
CDR3 protein: CASWGGQGYNSPLHF

J gene: TRBJ1-3
V gene: TRBV20-1
clone size: once
D gene: TRBD1
CDR3 DNA: TGCAGTGCTAGACGGACAGGGGCGCTAGGAAACACCATATATTTT
CDR3 protein: CSARRTGALGNTIYF

J gene: TRBJ1-5
V gene: TRBV4-2
clone size: once
D gene: TRBD1
CDR3 DNA: TGTGCCAGCAGCCAGGATCAGGGGGGGTCTAGCAATCAGCCCCAGCATTTT
CDR3 protein: CASSQDQGGSSNQPQHF

J gene: TRBJ2-7
V gene: TRBV30
clone size: few
D gene: .
CDR3 DNA: TGTGCCTGGACCCGGCCACCTCTGAGGGAGCAGTACTTC
CDR3 protein: CAWTRPPLREQYF

J gene: TRBJ1-2
V gene: TRBV6-1
clone size: .
D gene: .
CDR3 DNA: TGTGCCAGCAGAGTAGGGGGGGCGAAGAATGGCTACACCTTC
CDR3 protein: CASRVGGAKNGYTF

J gene: TRBJ2-1
V gene: TRBV7-9
clone size: once
D gene: .
CDR3 DNA: TGTGCCAGCAGCCCCCACCCGCGTTCTTCCAGTGAGCAGTTCTTC
CDR3 protein: CASSPHPRSSSEQFF

J gene: TRBJ2-3
V gene: TRBV6-2/TRBV6-3
clone size: few
D gene: .
CDR3 DNA: TGTGCCAGCAGTTACGGACGCCAAAGCACAGATACGCAGTATTTT
CDR3 protein: CASSYGRQSTDTQYF

J gene: TRBJ2-7
V gene: TRBV7-9
clone size: few
D gene: .
CDR3 DNA: TGTGCCAGCAGCTTGAGATCCGAGCAGTACTTC
CDR3 protein: CASSLRSEQYF

J gene: TRBJ1-1
V gene: TRBV27
clone size: few
D gene: .
CDR3 DNA: TGTGCCAGCAGTCCCGGAGCCCTTGGAACTGAAGCTTTCTTT
CDR3 protein: CASSPGALGTEAFF

J gene: TRBJ1-1
V gene: TRBV7-9
clone size: few
D gene: .
CDR3 DNA: TGTGCCAGCCGCCACGAGACAGGCGCTGGGAACACTGAAGCTTTCTTT
CDR3 protein: CASRHETGAGNTEAFF

J gene: TRBJ1-2
V gene: TRBV7-2
clone size: .
D gene: .
CDR3 DNA: TGTGCCAGCGGCATAGACAGGAGGGCTAACTATGGCTACACCTTC
CDR3 protein: CASGIDRRANYGYTF

J gene: TRBJ2-5
V gene: TRBV18
clone size: .
D gene: .
CDR3 DNA: TGTGCCAGCTCACTCCATTGGGGGGAGACCCAGTACTTC
CDR3 protein: CASSLHWGETQYF

J gene: TRBJ2-7
V gene: TRBV7-2
clone size: .
D gene: TRBD2
CDR3 DNA: TGTGCCAGCAGCCCGCGGGGGGGCATTTACGAGCAGTACTTC
CDR3 protein: CASSPRGGIYEQYF

J gene: TRBJ1-6
V gene: TRBV15
clone size: few
D gene: .
CDR3 DNA: TGTGCCACCAGCAGCAGGGCGTTTAATAATTCACCCCTCCACTTT
CDR3 protein: CATSSRAFNNSPLHF

J gene: TRBJ2-7
V gene: TRBV7-2
clone size: .
D gene: TRBD2
CDR3 DNA: TGTGCCAGCAGCTCCCCGCGGAGGGAGGGGTACGAGCAGTACTTC
CDR3 protein: CASSSPRREGYEQYF

J gene: TRBJ1-2
V gene: TRBV25-1
clone size: .
D gene: .
CDR3 DNA: TGTGCCAGCAGTGACCCCGGGACCAATGGCTACACCTTC
CDR3 protein: CASSDPGTNGYTF

J gene: TRBJ2-3
V gene: TRBV7-3
clone size: .
D gene: TRBD2
CDR3 DNA: TGTGCCAGCAGCCCGGGAGGCACGCAGTATTTT
CDR3 protein: CASSPGGTQYF

J gene: TRBJ2-2
V gene: TRBV27
clone size: .
D gene: TRBD2
CDR3 DNA: TGTGCCAGCAGGAGCGGGGCCGGGGAGCTGTTTTTT
CDR3 protein: CASRSGAGELFF

J gene: TRBJ1-1
V gene: TRBV7-2
clone size: .
D gene: TRBD1
CDR3 DNA: TGTGCCAGCAGCTGGAGGACAGGGATGAACACTGAAGCTTTCTTT
CDR3 protein: CASSWRTGMNTEAFF

J gene: TRBJ2-6
V gene: TRBV6-1
clone size: .
D gene: TRBD1
CDR3 DNA: TGTGCCAGCAGGGGGGCCGGACAGGGTAAATCTGGGGCCAACGTCCTGACTTTC
CDR3 protein: CASRGAGQGKSGANVLTF

J gene: TRBJ2-3
V gene: TRBV7-2
clone size: .
D gene: .
CDR3 DNA: TGTGCCAGCAGCTTAGTAGATACGCAGTATTTT
CDR3 protein: CASSLVDTQYF

J gene: TRBJ1-5
V gene: TRBV20-1
clone size: .
D gene: .
CDR3 DNA: TGCAGTGCTCTCGTGGGCAGGGAAAATCAGCCCCAGCATTTT
CDR3 protein: CSALVGRENQPQHF

J gene: TRBJ1-4
V gene: TRBV7-2
clone size: .
D gene: .
CDR3 DNA: TGTGCCAGCAGACTCGAGGAGGCAGCTAATGAAAAACTGTTTTTT
CDR3 protein: CASRLEEAANEKLFF